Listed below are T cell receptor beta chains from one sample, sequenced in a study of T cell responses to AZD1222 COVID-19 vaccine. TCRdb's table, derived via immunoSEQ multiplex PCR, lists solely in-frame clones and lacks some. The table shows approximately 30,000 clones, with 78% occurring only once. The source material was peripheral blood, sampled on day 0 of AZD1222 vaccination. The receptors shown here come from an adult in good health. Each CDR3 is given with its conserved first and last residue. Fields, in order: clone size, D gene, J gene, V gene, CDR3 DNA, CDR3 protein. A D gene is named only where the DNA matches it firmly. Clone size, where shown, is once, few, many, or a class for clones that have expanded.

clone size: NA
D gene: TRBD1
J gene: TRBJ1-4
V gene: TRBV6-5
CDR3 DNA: TGTGCCAGCAGTTACGGGCCAGGGGGCCGGAATGAAAAACTGTTTTTT
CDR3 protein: CASSYGPGGRNEKLFF

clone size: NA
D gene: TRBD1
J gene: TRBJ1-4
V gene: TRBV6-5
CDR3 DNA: TGTGCCAGCAGCCTGACAGGGGGCAGTAGTGAAAAACTGTTTTTT
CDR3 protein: CASSLTGGSSEKLFF

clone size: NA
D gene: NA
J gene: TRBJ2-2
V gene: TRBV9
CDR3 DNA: TGTGCCAGCAGCTCGGCGAACACCGGGGAGCTGTTTTTT
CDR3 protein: CASSSANTGELFF

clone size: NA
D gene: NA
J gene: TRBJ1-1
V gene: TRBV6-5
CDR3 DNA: TGTGCCAGCAGTTACACCTTCACACCCATGAACACTGAAGCTTTCTTT
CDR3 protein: CASSYTFTPMNTEAFF

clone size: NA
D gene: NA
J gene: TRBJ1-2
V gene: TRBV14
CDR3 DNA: TGTGCCAGCAGCCTATCCGAGGGAGTTCGGATCTATGGCTACACCTTC
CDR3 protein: CASSLSEGVRIYGYTF

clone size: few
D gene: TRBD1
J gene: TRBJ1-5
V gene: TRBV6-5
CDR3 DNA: TGTGCCAGCAGTACGAGGACAGGGGGCAATCAGCCCCAGCATTTT
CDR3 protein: CASSTRTGGNQPQHF

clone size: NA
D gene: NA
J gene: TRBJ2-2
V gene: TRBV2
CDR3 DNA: TGTGCCAGCAGTGCGGATAGCCGGGGCCCCCGGGAGCTGTTTTTT
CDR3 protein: CASSADSRGPRELFF

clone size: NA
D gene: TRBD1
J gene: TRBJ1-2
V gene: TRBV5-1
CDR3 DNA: TGCGCCAGCGGGGCTCAACCGGGACAGGGGTCTGATGGCTACACCTTC
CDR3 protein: CASGAQPGQGSDGYTF

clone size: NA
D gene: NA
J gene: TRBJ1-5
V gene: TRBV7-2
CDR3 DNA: TGTGCCAGCAGCTTATACGGTGGGAGCAATCAGCCCCAGCATTTT
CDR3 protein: CASSLYGGSNQPQHF

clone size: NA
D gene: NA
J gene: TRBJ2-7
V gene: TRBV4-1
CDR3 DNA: TGCGCCAGCAGCCAGTGGAGTGAGGGAGTATATACGTCCTACGAGCAGTACTTC
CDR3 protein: CASSQWSEGVYTSYEQYF

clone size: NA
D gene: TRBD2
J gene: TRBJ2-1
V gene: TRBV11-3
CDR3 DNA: TGTGCCAGCAGCTTAGGAGTAGCGGGAGGGACCTACAATGAGCAGTTCTTC
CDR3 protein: CASSLGVAGGTYNEQFF

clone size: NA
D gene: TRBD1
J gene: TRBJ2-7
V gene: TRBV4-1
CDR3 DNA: TGCGCCAGCAGCCAAGAAATACAGGGGGCCTACGAGCAGTACTTC
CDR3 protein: CASSQEIQGAYEQYF

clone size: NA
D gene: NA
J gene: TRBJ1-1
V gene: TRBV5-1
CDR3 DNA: TGCGCCAGCAGCTTGGCCGGGACTACCACAAATCAGAACACTGAAGCTTTCTTT
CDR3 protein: CASSLAGTTTNQNTEAFF

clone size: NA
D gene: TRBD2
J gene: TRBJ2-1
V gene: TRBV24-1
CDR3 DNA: TGTGCCACCAGTGATTTGTCTAGCGGAAAGTACAATGAGCAGTTCTTC
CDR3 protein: CATSDLSSGKYNEQFF

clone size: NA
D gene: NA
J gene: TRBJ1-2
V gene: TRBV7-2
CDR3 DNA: TGTGCCAGCAGCTTAGATCCGGGGGCTGGCTATGGCTACACCTTC
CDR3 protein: CASSLDPGAGYGYTF

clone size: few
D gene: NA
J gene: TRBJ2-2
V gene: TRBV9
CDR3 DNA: TGTGCCAGCAGCCCGAGACCACTTCCCACCGGGGAGCTGTTTTTT
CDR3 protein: CASSPRPLPTGELFF

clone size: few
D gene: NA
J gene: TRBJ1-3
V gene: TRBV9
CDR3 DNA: TGTGCCAGCAGCGTAGGGTGGGACTCTGGAAACACCATATATTTT
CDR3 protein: CASSVGWDSGNTIYF

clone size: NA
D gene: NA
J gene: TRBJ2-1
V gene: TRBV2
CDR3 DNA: TGTGCCAGCAGTGAACCCGGGGTCGGGTTCTTC
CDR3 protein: CASSEPGVGFF

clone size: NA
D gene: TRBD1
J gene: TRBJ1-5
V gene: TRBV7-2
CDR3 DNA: TGTGCCAGCAGCTTCGACAGGGGCACTCAGCCCCAGCATTTT
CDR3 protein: CASSFDRGTQPQHF

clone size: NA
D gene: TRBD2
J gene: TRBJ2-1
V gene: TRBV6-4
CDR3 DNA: TGTGCCAGCAGCGAGACTAGCGGGGTGAATGAGCAGTTCTTC
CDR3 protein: CASSETSGVNEQFF

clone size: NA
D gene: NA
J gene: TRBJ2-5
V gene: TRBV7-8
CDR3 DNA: TGTGCCAGCAGCTTAGGTTATGGGCCCCAAGAGACCCAGTACTTC
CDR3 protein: CASSLGYGPQETQYF

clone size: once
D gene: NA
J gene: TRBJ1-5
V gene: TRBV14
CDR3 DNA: TGTGCCAGCAGCCAAGCAGGGGTCAATCAGCCCCAGCATTTT
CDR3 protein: CASSQAGVNQPQHF

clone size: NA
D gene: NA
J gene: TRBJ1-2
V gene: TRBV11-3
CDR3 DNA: TGTGCCAGCAGCTTAGAAGGCTATGGCTACACCTTC
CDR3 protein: CASSLEGYGYTF

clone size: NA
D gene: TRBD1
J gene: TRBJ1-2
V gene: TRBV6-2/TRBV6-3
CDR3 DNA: TGTGCCAGCAGCCCTTATGACAGGGAAGTTAACGGCTACACCTTC
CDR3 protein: CASSPYDREVNGYTF

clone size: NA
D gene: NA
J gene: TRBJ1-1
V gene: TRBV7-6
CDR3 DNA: TGTGCCAGCAGCGCGGACCTGAACACTGAAGCTTTCTTT
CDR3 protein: CASSADLNTEAFF

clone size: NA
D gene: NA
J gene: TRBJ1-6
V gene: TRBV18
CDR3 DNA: TGTGCCAGCTCCTTACCGCAGGCTAATTCACCCCTCCACTTT
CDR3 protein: CASSLPQANSPLHF

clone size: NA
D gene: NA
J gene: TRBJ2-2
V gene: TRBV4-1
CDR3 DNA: TGCGCCAGCAGCCAAGACAGGCTAGTCCCCGGGGAGCTGTTTTTT
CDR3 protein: CASSQDRLVPGELFF

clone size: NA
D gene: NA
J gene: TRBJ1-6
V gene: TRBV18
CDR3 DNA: TGTGCCAGCTCACCCCAGGACAGCTATAATTCACCCCTCCACTTT
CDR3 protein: CASSPQDSYNSPLHF

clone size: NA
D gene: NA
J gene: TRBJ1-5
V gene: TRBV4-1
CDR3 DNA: TGCGCCAGCAGCCCAACAGGGCGGGTGGGCAATCAGCCCCAGCATTTT
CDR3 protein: CASSPTGRVGNQPQHF

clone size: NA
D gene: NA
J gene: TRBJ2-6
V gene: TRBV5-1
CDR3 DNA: TGCGCCAGCAGCTTGAGACTAGACCGGAGCTCTGGGGCCAACGTCCTGACTTTC
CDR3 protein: CASSLRLDRSSGANVLTF

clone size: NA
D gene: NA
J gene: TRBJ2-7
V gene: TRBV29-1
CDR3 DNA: TGCAGCGTTGAAAGGGACGCTTTGGGGGAGCAGTACTTC
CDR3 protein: CSVERDALGEQYF

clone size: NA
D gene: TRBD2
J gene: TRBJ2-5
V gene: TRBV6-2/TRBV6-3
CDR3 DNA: TGTGCCAGCAGTGGGACTAGCGTGGAGACCCAGTACTTC
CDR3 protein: CASSGTSVETQYF

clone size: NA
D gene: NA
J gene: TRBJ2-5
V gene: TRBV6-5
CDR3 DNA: TGTGCCAGCACTAAGGTCCAGGGTATTGAGACCCAGTACTTC
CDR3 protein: CASTKVQGIETQYF

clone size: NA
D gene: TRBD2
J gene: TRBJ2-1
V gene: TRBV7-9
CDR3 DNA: TGTGCCAGCAGCCCCACTCAACTAGCGGGAGACAATGAGCAGTTCTTC
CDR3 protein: CASSPTQLAGDNEQFF

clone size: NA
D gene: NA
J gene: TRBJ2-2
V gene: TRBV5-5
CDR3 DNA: TGTGCCAGCCGTAGGCCGGGGTCCAACACCGGGGAGCTGTTTTTT
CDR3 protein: CASRRPGSNTGELFF

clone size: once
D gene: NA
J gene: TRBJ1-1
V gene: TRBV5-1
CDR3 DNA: TGCGCCAGCACCCCTGGTCCCTCTAACACTGAAGCTTTCTTT
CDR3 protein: CASTPGPSNTEAFF

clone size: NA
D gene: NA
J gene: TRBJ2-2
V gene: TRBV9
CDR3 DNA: TGTGCCAGCATGGCCAGGCACACCGGGGAGCTGTTTTTT
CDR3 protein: CASMARHTGELFF

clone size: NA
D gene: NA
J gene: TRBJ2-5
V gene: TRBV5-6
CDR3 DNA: TGTGCCAGCAGCTTGGGTGAAGGGGAGACCCAGTACTTC
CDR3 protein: CASSLGEGETQYF

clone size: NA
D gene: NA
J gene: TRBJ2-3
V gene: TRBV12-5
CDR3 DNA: TGTGCTAGTGGTTTAGTGCTGGTAACAGATACGCAGTATTTT
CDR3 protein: CASGLVLVTDTQYF

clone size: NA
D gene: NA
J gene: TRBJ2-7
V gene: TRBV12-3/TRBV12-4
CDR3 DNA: TGTGCCAGCAGTTTAGACCACTACGAGCAGTACTTC
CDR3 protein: CASSLDHYEQYF

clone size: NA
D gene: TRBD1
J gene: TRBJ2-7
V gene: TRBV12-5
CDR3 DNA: TGTGCTTCCCAGCCTGGGACAGGTGGCTACGAGCAGTACTTC
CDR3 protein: CASQPGTGGYEQYF

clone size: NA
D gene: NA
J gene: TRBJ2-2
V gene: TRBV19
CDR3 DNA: TGTGCCAGTAGTATAAGACAGGGAGGCACCGGGGAGCTGTTTTTT
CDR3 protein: CASSIRQGGTGELFF

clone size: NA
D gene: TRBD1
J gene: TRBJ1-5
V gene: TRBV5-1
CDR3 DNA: TGCGCCAGCAGCACCCAGGGGGGGGATCAGCCCCAGCATTTT
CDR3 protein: CASSTQGGDQPQHF

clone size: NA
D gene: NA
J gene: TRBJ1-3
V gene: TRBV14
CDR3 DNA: TGTGCCAGCAGCCAAGCAGGGGCTAGCAGAAACACCATATATTTT
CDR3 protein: CASSQAGASRNTIYF

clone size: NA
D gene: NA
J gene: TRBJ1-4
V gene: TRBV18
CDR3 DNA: TGTGCCAGCTCACGGGCACAGGGTCTTGATGAAAAACTGTTTTTT
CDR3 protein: CASSRAQGLDEKLFF

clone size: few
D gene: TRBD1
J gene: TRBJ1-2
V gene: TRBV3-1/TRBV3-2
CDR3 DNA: TGTGCCAGCAGCCAACGGACAGGGGGGGGCTACACCTTC
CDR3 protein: CASSQRTGGGYTF

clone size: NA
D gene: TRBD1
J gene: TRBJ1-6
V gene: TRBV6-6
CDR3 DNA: TGTGCCAGCAGTCCGCCGGGACAGAACAATAATTCACCCCTCCACTTT
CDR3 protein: CASSPPGQNNNSPLHF

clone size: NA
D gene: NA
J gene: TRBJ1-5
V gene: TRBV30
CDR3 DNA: TGTGCCTGGGCGACAGGCCTTAATCAGCCCCAGCATTTT
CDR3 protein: CAWATGLNQPQHF

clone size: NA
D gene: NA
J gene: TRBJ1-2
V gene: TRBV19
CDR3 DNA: TGTGCCAGTAGTCCCCGCGGGGGTGGCTATGGCTACACCTTC
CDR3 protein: CASSPRGGGYGYTF

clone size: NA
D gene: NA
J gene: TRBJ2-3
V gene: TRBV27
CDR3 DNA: TGTGCCAGCAGTGCAGGGACGGGATACACAGATACGCAGTATTTT
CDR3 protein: CASSAGTGYTDTQYF

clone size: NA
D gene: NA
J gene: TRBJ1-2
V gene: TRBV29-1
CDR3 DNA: TGCAGCGTGCAGGGTATCTATGGCTACACCTTC
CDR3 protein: CSVQGIYGYTF

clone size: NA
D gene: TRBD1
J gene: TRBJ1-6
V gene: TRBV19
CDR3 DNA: TGTGCCAGTAGTCCGTCCCGGGACAGGTTTGGTAGTTCACCCCTCCACTTT
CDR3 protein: CASSPSRDRFGSSPLHF

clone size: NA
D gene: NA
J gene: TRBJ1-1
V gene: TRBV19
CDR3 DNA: TGTGCCAGTAGTCCTACAGGGAACACTGAAGCTTTCTTT
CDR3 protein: CASSPTGNTEAFF

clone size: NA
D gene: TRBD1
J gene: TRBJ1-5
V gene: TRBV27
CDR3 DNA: TGTGCCAGCAGGCAACAGGGGGCCAGAAGCAATCAGCCCCAGCATTTT
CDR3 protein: CASRQQGARSNQPQHF

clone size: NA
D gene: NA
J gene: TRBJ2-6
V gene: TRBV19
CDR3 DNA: TGTGCCAGTAGTATAGCCTCGGCAGGGGCCAACGTCCTGACTTTC
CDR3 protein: CASSIASAGANVLTF

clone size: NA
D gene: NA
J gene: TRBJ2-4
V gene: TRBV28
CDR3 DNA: TGTGCCAGCAGTCCCTATACTGAAGCCAAAAACATTCAGTACTTC
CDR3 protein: CASSPYTEAKNIQYF

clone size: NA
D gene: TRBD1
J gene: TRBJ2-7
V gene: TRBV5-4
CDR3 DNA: TGTGCCAGCAGCCACCGGGACAGCCCCCACGAGCAGTACTTC
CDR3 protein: CASSHRDSPHEQYF

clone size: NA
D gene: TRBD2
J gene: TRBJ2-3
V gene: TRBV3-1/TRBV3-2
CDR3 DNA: TGTGCCAGCAGCCAAGTAGCGGGGGCCCGGGGAGATACGCAGTATTTT
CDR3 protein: CASSQVAGARGDTQYF

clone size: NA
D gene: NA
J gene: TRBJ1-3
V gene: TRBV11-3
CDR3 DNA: TGTGCCAGCAGCTTAGATCCGGCGGTCTCTGGAAACACCATATATTTT
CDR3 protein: CASSLDPAVSGNTIYF